This TCR beta chain was captured by sequencing in a study of blood T cell repertoires in COVID-19. About the research overall: Specimens from acute and convalescent COVID-19 originated in the United States, Italy and Spain. PBMCs, B-cell-depleted T cells, or T cells were the source of the cDNA or gDNA that made up the material.

V shed 1 base and J 3 bases; nucleotides not matched to a gene: 9. CDR3 length equals 17 residues. In germline, CDR1 is LGHNA, CDR2 YSLEER. While infection was still active, Seattle patients were enrolled and then followed longitudinally. Original analysis: Estimated nucleated cell counts came from reference gene primer amplification. This table comes from immunoSEQ multiplex PCR, and its TCRdb copy is limited to in-frame clones, with some not included. V, J and clone size are those of that table, while D and trimming were read from the DNA. The data show some 220,000 clones, roughly four fifths seen once.

The rearrangement joins TRBV4-3 to TRBJ1-3; 7 bases are shared with TRBD1. The sample taken for sequencing was peripheral blood. This clonotype was sampled from a woman aged 70-85 years with COVID-19, enrolled during active disease. The CDR3 DNA is TGCGCCAGCAGCCAAGGGACAGGCGGTTCAGATGGAAACACCATATATTTT. This sequence encodes CASSQGTGGSDGNTIYF.